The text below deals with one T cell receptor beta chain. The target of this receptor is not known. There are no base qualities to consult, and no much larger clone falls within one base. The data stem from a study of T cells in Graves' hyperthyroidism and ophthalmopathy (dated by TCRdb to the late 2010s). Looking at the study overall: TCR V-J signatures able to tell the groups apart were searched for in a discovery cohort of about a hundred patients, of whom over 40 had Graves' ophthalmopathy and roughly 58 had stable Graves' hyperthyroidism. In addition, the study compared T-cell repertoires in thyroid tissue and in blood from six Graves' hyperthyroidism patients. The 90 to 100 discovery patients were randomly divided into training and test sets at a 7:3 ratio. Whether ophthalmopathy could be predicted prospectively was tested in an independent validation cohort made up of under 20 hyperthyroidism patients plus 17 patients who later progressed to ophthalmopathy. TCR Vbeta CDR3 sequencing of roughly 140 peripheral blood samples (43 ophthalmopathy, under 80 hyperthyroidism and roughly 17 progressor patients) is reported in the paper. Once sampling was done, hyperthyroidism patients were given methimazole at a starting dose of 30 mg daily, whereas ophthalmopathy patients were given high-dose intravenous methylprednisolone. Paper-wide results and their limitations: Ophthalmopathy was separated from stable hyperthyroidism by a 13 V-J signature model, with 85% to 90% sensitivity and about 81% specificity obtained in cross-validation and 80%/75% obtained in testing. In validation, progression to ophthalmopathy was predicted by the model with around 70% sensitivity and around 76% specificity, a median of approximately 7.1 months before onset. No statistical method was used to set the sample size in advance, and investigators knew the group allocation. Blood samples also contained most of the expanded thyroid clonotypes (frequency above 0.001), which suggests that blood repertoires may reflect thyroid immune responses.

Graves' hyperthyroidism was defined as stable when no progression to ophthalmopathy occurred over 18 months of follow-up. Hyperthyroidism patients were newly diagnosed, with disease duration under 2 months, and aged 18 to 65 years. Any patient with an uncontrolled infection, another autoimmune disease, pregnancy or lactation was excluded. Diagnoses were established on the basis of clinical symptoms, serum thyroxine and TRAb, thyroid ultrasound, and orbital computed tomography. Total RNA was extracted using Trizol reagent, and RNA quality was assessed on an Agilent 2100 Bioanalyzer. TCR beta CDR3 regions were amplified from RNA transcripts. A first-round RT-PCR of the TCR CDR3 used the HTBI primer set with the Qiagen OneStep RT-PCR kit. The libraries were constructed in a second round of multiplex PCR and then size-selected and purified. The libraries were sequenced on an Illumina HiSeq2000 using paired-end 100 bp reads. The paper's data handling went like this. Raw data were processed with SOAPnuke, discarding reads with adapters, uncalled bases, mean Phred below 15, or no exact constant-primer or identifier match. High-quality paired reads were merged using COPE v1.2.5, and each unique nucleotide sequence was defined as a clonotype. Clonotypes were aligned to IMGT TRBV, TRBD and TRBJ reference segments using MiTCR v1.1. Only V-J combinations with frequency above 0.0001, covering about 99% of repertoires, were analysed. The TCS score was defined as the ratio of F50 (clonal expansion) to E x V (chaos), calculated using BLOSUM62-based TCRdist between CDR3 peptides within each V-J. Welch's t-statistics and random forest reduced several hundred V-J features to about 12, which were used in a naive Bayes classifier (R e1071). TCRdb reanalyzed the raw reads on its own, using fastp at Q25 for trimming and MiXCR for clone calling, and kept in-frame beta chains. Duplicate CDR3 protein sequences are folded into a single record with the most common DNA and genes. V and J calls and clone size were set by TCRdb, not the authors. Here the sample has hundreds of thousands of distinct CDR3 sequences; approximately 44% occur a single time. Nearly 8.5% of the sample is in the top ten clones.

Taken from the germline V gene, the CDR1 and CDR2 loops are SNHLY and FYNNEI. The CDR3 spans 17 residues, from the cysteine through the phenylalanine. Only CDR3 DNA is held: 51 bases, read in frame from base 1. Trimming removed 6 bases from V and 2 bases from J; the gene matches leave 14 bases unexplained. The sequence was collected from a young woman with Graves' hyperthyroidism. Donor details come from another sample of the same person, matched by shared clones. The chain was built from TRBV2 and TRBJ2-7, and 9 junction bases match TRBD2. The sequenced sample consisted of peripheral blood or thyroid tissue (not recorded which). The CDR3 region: CASRAPLAGLSAYEQYF. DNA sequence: TGTGCCAGCAGGGCCCCCCTAGCGGGACTGTCCGCCTACGAGCAGTACTTC.